The sample holds many counts of the clone carrying this T cell receptor beta chain. Its antigen is not known. This specimen comes from a study of neurological immune-mediated disorders. Study conclusions and caveats: Multiple sclerosis was found to have the least TCR clonal expansion, below healthy controls, and HTLV-1-associated myelopathy the most.

Blood bank volunteers in Maryland, USA, served as healthy controls. The CDR3 is 19 residues long. The team produced cDNA through 5'RACE using 10-nucleotide random UMIs. From 15-18 subjects, each sequencing run yielded over 180 million TCR-beta sequences. TCRdb re-analysed the 5' RACE reads in MiXCR, keeping a single row per CDR3 protein. The sample contains about 80,000 distinct CDR3 sequences, roughly 9% of which appear only once. The clonotype was recovered from a man between 50 and 59 years old in good health. The specimen sequenced was PBMCs. J is TRBJ1-2 and V is TRBV21-1. TRBV21-1 is classified as a pseudogene. CDR3 bases: TGTGCCAGCAGCACGCCGAAAGGTAGCAGGCCCACCGTGAACTATGGCTACACCTTC. This encodes CASSTPKGSRPTVNYGYTF.